This T cell receptor (beta chain) was identified during a study of Graves' ophthalmopathy and Graves' hyperthyroidism (dated by TCRdb to about 2018). Describing the broader study: Peripheral blood samples were taken at the time of initial diagnosis, before any treatment was given. After sampling, hyperthyroidism patients received methimazole starting at 30 mg daily, and ophthalmopathy patients received high-dose intravenous methylprednisolone. A discovery set of about a hundred patients (under 45 ophthalmopathy, 57 stable hyperthyroidism) was enrolled to explore V-J signatures distinguishing ophthalmopathy from hyperthyroidism. TCR beta repertoire signatures were used to distinguish Graves' ophthalmopathy from Graves' hyperthyroidism and to predict progression to ophthalmopathy. In over 5 hyperthyroidism patients, the T-cell repertoire of thyroid tissue was compared with the T-cell repertoire of blood. The approximately 90 discovery patients were randomly split 7:3 into training and test sets. An independent validation cohort was composed of some 19 hyperthyroidism patients and over 15 patients who later progressed from hyperthyroidism to ophthalmopathy. In total, approximately 140 blood samples were TCR-sequenced: 40 to 45 ophthalmopathy, approximately 80 hyperthyroidism and roughly 17 hyperthyroidism-to-ophthalmopathy patients. Broader findings and caveats from the paper: In cross-validation, the 13-signature model distinguished ophthalmopathy from stable hyperthyroidism with about 87% sensitivity and nearly 82% specificity, and in the test set the corresponding values were approximately 80% and 68%. Sample size was not predetermined statistically, and investigators were not blinded to group allocation. Among expanded thyroid clonotypes with frequency above 0.001, most also showed up in blood, which suggests that blood repertoires may reflect the thyroid immune response. In validation, the model predicted ophthalmopathy progression with about 70% sensitivity and 72.22% specificity; roughly 11 predicted patients were CT-confirmed with GO in a median of 6.5 months.

A total of 13 residues make up the CDR3, ends included. Only the CDR3 portion is preserved as DNA: 39 bases, with reading frame beginning at the first base. V is clipped by 2 bases and J by 5 bases, and the sequence between their germline boundaries is 9 bases long. The germline V gene encodes CDR1 LGHNA and CDR2 YNFKEQ. For repertoire sequencing, TCR beta CDR3 regions were amplified from RNA transcripts. The first round of RT-PCR was done with HTBI primers and the Qiagen OneStep RT-PCR kit, and was followed by a second round of multiplex PCR, then size selection and purification. The libraries underwent paired-end sequencing with 100 bp reads on an Illumina HiSeq2000. The original methods were these. SOAPnuke was used to process the reads, removing any read that contained adapters or uncalled bases, had a mean Phred below 15, or lacked an exact match to the constant primer or identifier. COPE v1.2.5 was used to merge high-quality paired reads. Each unique nucleotide sequence was treated as a clonotype, and MiTCR v1.1 was used to align the clonotypes to the IMGT TRB V, D and J references. Only V-J combinations with frequency above 0.0001 were analysed, covering over 98% of repertoires. For each V-J combination, a TCR clonal expansion and chaos score was defined as F50 clonal expansion divided by the chaos observed in the TCRdist matrix. Features were reduced by Welch's t-statistics and random forest to over 10 V-J combinations, which fed a naive Bayes classifier. The similarity between thyroid and blood repertoires was quantified using the Morisita-Horn index. The raw public data were reprocessed by TCRdb itself: fastp quality trimming at Q25, MiXCR clonotype calling, in-frame beta chains only. Rows are unified per CDR3 protein, each entry keeping the most common DNA and genes. Clone size and V and J calls follow TCRdb, not the original study. The sample profile shows a few hundred thousand distinct CDR3 sequences; 15% of them were found once. The top ten hold approximately 7% of the sample.

Stable hyperthyroidism was defined as no progression to ophthalmopathy within 18 months of follow-up. The hyperthyroidism patients were 18 to 65 years old and newly diagnosed, with a disease duration of less than 2 months. Patients with other autoimmune diseases, uncontrolled infections, pregnancy or lactation were excluded from the study. Clinical symptoms, serum thyroxine, TRAb, thyroid ultrasound and orbital computed tomography were used for diagnosis. Using Ficoll-Paque density gradient centrifugation, PBMCs were isolated from 8.5 to 10 ml of fresh peripheral blood. Total RNA was extracted with Trizol reagent and quality-checked on an Agilent 2100 Bioanalyzer. On this clonotype: Its antigen target is currently unknown. The conserved phenylalanine or tryptophan normally closing the CDR3 is absent here, so this likely arose from a read error.

Sequencing was done on a sample of peripheral blood. This TCR came from a woman aged 18-35 years with stable Graves' hyperthyroidism. Donor details come from another sample of the same person, matched by shared clones. The chain joins TRBV4-2 to TRBJ1-2, with no confident D gene call. CDR3 region: CASSQPTPYGYTY. The DNA is as follows: TGTGCCAGCAGCCAACCAACACCTTATGGCTACACCTAC.